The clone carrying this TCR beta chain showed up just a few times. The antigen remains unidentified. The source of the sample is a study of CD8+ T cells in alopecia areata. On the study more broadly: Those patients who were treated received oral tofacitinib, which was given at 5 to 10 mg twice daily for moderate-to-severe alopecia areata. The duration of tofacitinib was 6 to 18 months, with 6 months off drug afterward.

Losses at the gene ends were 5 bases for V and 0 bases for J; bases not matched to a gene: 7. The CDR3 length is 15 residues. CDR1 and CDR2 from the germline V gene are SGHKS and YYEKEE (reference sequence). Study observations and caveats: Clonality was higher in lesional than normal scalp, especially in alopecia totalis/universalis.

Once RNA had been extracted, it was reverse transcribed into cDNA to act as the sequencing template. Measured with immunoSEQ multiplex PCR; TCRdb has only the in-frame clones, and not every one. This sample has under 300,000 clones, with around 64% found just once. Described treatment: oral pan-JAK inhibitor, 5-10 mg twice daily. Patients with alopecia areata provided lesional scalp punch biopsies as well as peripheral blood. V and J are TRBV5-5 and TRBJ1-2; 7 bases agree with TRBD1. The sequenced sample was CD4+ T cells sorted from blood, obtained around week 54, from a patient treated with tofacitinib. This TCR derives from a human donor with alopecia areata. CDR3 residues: CASRAPGQSNYGYTF. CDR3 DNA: TGTGCCAGCAGGGCACCGGGACAGTCTAACTATGGCTACACCTTC.